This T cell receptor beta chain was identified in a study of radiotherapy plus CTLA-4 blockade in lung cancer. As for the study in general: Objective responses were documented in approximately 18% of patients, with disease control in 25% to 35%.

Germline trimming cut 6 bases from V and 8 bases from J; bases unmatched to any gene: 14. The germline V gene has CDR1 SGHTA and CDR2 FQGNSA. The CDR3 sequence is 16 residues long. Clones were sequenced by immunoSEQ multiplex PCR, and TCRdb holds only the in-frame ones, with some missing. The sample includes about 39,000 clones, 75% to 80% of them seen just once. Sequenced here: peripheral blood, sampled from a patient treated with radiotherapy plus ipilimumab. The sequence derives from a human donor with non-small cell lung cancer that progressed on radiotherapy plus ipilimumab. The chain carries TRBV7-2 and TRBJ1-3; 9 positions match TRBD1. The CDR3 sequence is CASSSRGGTGIDTIYF. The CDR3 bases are TGTGCCAGCAGTTCACGCGGGGGGACAGGGATAGACACCATATATTTT.